The entry below gives a single T cell receptor (beta chain) sequence along with its context. Clones were read by immunoSEQ multiplex PCR, and TCRdb kept only the in-frame ones, dropping some. This table has around 30,000 clones, around 84% appearing once. The data belong to a study of T cells in narcolepsy. Specimen: memory (CD45RA-) CD4+ T cells from blood. This clonotype was sampled from a human donor in good health.

DNA of the CDR3: TGCGCCAGCAGCACGTTGGGGAGGGGAACAGATACGCAGTATTTT. The encoded protein is CASSTLGRGTDTQYF. The V and J genes are TRBV5-1 and TRBJ2-3; 7 bases align to TRBD2. With V trimmed by 4 bases and J by 3 bases, 8 bases remained unmatched. This CDR3 is 15 amino acids long. CDR1 is SGHRS, CDR2 YFSETQ, per germline. Drawing the rest from reference TRBV5-1 and TRBJ2-3, the complete variable domain is KAGVTQTPRYLIKTRGQQVTLSCSPISGHRSVSWYQQTPGQGLQFLFEYFSETQRNKGNFPGRFSGRQFSNSRSEMNVSTLELGDSALYLCASSTLGRGTDTQYFGPGTRLTVL.